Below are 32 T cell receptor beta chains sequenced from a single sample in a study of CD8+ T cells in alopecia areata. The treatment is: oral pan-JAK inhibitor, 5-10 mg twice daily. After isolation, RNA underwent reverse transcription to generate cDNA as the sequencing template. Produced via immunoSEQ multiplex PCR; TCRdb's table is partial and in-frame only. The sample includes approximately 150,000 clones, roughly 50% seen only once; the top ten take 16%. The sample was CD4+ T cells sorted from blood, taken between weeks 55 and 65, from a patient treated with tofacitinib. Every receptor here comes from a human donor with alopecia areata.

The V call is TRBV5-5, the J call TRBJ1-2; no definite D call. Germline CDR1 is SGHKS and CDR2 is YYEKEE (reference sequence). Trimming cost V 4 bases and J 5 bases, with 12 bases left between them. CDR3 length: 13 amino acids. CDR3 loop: CASSTLNTYGYTF. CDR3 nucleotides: TGTGCCAGCAGCACTCTAAATACTTATGGCTACACCTTC.

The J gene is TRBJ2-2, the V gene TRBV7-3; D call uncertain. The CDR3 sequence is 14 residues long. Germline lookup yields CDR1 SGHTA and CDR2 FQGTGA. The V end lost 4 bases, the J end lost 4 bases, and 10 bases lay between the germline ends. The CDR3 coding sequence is TGTGCCAGCAGCTCCACCTGGGGCACCGGGGAGCTGTTTTTT. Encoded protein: CASSSTWGTGELFF.

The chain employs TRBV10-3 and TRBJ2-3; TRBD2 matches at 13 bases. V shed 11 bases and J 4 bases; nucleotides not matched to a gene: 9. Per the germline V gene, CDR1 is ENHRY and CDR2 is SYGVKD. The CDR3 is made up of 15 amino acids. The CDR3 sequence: CAAGLAGAAADTQYF. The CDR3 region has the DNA TGTGCCGCCGGACTAGCGGGGGCGGCGGCAGATACGCAGTATTTT.

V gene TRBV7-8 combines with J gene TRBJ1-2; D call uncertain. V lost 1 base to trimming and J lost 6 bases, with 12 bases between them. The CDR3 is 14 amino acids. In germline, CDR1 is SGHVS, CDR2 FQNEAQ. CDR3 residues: CASSLGDVTDGYTF. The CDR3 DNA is TGTGCCAGCAGCTTAGGAGACGTAACGGATGGCTACACCTTC.

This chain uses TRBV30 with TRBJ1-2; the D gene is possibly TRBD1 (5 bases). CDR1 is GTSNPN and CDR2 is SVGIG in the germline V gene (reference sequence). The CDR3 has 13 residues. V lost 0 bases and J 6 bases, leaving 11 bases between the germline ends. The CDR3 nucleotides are TGTGCCTGGAGTGTAATCCGGGGACATGGCTACACCTTC. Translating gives CAWSVIRGHGYTF.

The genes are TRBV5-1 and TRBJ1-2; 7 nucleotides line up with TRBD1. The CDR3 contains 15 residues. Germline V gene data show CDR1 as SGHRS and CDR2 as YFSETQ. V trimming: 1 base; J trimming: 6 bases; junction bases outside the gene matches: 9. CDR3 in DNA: TGCGCCAGCAGCTTGTCGAGGGGGCAAGAGGATGGCTACACCTTC. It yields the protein CASSLSRGQEDGYTF.

The CDR3 DNA sequence: TGTGCCTGGAGTGTAGGGCAGGGGGCATACAATGAGCAGTTCTTC. Its protein product is CAWSVGQGAYNEQFF. The chain uses TRBV30 and TRBJ2-1; 8 nucleotides line up with TRBD1. Trimming removed 0 bases from V and 4 bases from J; junction bases left unmatched: 5. Germline V gene lookup returns CDR1 GTSNPN and CDR2 SVGIG (reference sequence). This CDR3 spans 15 amino acids.

The CDR3 DNA sequence: TGCAGCGTTGAGCGGTTGATGGACACTGAAGCTTTCTTT. The encoded protein is CSVERLMDTEAFF. The chain combines TRBV29-1 with TRBJ1-1; D ambiguous. The CDR3 runs to 13 residues. The V end lost 3 bases, the J end lost 3 bases, and 11 bases lay between the germline ends. Germline V gives CDR1 SQVTM, CDR2 ANQGSEA.

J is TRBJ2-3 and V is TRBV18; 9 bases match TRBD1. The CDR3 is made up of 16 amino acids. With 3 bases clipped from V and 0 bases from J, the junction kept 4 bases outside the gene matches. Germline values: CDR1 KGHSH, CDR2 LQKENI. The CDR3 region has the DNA TGTGCCAGCTCACCGTGGGGGACAGGGAGCACAGATACGCAGTATTTT. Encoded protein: CASSPWGTGSTDTQYF.

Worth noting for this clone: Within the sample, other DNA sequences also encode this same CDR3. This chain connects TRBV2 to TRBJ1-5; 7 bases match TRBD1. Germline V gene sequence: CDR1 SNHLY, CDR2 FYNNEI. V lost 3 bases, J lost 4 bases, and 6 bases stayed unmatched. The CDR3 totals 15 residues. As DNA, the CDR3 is TGTGCCAGCAGTGAGCGTTCAGGGGGTAATCAGCCCCAGCATTTT. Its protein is CASSERSGGNQPQHF.

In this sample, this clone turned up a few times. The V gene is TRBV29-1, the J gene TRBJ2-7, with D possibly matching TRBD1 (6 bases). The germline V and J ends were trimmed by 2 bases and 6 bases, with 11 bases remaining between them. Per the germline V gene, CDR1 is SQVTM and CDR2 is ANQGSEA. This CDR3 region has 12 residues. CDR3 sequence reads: CSVESPGVEQYF. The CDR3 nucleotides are TGCAGCGTTGAATCCCCAGGGGTCGAGCAGTACTTC.

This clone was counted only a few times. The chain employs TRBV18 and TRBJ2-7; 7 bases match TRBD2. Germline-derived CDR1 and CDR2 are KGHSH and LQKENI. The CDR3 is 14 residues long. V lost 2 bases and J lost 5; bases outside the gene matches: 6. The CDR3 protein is CASSPGEGAHEQYF. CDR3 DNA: TGTGCCAGCTCACCAGGGGAGGGAGCCCACGAGCAGTACTTC.

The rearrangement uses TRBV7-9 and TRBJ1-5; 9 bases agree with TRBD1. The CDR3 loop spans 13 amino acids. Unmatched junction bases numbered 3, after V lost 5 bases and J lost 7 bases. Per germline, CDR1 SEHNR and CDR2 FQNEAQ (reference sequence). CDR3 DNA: TGTGCCAGCAGCCCCGGGACAGGGCAGCCCCAGCATTTT. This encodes CASSPGTGQPQHF.

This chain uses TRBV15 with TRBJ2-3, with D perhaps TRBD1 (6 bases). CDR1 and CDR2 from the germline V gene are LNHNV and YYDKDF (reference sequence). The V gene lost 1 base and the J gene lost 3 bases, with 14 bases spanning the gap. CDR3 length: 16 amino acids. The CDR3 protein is CATSRGTGLGTDTQYF. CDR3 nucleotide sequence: TGTGCCACCAGCAGAGGAACAGGGTTGGGGACAGATACGCAGTATTTT.

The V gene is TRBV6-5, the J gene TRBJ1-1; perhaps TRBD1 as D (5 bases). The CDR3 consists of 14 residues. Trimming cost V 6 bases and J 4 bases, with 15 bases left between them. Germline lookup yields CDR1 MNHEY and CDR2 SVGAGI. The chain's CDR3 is CASRPTGILTEAFF. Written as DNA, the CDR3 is TGTGCCAGCAGACCCACAGGAATACTCACTGAAGCTTTCTTT.

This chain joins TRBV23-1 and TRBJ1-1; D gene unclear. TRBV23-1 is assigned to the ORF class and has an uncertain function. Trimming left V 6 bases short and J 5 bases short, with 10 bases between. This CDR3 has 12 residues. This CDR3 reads CASRCVRTEAFF. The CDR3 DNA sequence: TGCGCCAGCAGGTGTGTTCGAACTGAAGCTTTCTTT.

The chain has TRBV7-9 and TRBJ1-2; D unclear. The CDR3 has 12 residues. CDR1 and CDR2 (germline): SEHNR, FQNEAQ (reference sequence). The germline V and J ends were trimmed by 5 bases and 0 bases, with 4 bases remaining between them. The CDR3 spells CASSVSNYGYTF. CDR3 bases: TGTGCCAGCAGCGTATCTAACTATGGCTACACCTTC.

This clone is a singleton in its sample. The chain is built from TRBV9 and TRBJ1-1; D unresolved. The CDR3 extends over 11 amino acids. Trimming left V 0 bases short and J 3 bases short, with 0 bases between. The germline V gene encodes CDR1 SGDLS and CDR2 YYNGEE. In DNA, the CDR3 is TGTGCCAGCAGCGTAGACACTGAAGCTTTCTTT. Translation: CASSVDTEAFF.

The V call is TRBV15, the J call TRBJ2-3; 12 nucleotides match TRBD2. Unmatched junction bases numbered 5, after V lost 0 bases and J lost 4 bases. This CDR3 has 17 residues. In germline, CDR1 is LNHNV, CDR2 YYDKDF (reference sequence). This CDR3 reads CATSRDPTSGGSDTQYF. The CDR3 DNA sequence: TGTGCCACCAGCAGAGATCCGACTAGCGGGGGCTCAGATACGCAGTATTTT. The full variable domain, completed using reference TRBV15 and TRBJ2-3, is DAMVIQNPRYQVTQFGKPVTLSCSQTLNHNVMYWYQQKSSQAPKLLFHYYDKDFNNEADTPDNFQSRRPNTSFCFLDIRSPGLGDTAMYLCATSRDPTSGGSDTQYFGPGTRLTVL.

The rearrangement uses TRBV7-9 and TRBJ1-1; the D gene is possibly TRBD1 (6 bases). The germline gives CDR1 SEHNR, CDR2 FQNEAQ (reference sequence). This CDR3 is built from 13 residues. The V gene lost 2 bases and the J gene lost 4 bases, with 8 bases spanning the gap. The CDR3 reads CASSLQGTTEAFF. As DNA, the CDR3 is TGTGCCAGCAGCTTACAGGGGACCACTGAAGCTTTCTTT.

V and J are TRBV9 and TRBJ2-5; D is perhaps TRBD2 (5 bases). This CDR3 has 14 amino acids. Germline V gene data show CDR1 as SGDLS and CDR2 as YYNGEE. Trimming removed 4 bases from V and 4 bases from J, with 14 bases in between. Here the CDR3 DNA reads TGTGCCAGCAGCCCTGGACTGGGCCCAGAGACCCAGTACTTC. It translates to CASSPGLGPETQYF.

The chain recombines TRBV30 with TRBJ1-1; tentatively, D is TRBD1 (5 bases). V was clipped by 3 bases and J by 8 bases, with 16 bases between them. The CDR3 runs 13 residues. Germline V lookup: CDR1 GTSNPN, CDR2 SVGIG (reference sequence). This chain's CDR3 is CAWSAGLWTEAFF. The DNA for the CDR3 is TGTGCCTGGAGCGCGGGACTGTGGACCGAAGCTTTCTTT.

This CDR3 is CSVEFGSGTYEQYF. In DNA, the CDR3 is TGCAGCGTTGAATTCGGCAGTGGGACCTACGAGCAGTACTTC. The chain employs TRBV29-1 and TRBJ2-7; D unclear. Looked up from germline, CDR1 is SQVTM and CDR2 is ANQGSEA. The ends were cut back, 2 bases at V and 2 bases at J, with 13 bases in the middle. The CDR3 sequence is 14 residues long.

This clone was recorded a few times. The CDR3 DNA reads TGCAGCGCTTGGCCTCTCACTAACTATGGCTACACCTTC. Translated: CSAWPLTNYGYTF. The chain recombines TRBV29-1 with TRBJ1-2; D uncertain. Germline V gene sequence: CDR1 SQVTM, CDR2 ANQGSEA. The V and J ends lost 7 bases and 0 bases respectively, with 12 bases between them. There are 13 residues in the CDR3.

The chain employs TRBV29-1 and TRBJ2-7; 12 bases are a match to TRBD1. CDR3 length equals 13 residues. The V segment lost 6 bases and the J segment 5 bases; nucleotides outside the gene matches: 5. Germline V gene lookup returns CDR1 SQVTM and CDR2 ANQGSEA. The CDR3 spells CSVKGQGANEQYF. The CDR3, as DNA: TGCAGCGTAAAGGGACAGGGGGCCAACGAGCAGTACTTC.

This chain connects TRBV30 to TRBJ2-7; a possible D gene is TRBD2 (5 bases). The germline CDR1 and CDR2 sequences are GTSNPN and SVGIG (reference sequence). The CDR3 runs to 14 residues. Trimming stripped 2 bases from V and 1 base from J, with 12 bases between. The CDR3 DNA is TGTGCCTGGAGTACGCCGGGGAAATCCTACGAGCAGTACTTC. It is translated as CAWSTPGKSYEQYF.

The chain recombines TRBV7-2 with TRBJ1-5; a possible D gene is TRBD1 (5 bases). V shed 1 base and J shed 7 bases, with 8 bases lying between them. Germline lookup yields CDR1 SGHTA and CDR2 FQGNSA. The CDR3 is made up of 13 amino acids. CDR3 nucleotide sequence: TGTGCCAGCAGCTTAGTTGGGGACCAGCCCCAGCATTTT. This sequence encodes CASSLVGDQPQHF.

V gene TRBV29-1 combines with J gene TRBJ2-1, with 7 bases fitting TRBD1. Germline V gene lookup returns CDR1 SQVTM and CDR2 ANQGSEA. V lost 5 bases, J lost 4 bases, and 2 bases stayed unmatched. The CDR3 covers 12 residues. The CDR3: CSVPGQYNEQFF. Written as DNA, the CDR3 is TGCAGCGTTCCGGGACAGTACAATGAGCAGTTCTTC.

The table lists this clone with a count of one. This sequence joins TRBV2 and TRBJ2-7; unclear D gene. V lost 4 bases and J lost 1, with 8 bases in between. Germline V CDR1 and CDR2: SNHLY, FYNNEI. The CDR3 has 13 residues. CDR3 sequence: CASSVSRSYEQYF. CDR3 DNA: TGTGCCAGCAGTGTAAGCAGGTCCTACGAGCAGTACTTC.

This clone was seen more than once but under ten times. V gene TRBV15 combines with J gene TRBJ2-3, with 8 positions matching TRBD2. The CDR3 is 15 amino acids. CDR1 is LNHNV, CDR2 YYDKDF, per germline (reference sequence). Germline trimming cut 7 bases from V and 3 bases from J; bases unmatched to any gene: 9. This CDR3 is CATMLAGGRTDTQYF. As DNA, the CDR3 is TGTGCCACCATGTTGGCGGGGGGCCGAACAGATACGCAGTATTTT. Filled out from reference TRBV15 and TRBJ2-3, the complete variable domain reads DAMVIQNPRYQVTQFGKPVTLSCSQTLNHNVMYWYQQKSSQAPKLLFHYYDKDFNNEADTPDNFQSRRPNTSFCFLDIRSPGLGDTAMYLCATMLAGGRTDTQYFGPGTRLTVL.

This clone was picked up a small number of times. CDR3 amino acids: CASKAELSSPLHF. DNA for the CDR3: TGTGCCAGTAAGGCAGAACTATCTTCACCCCTCCACTTT. The rearrangement links TRBV19 to TRBJ1-6; D gene ambiguous. Trimming cost V 7 bases and J 9 bases, with 13 bases left between them. Germline V gives CDR1 LNHDA, CDR2 SQIVND (reference sequence). The CDR3 loop spans 13 amino acids. Using reference TRBV19 and TRBJ1-6 for the parts outside the CDR3, the full variable domain is DGGITQSPKYLFRKEGQNVTLSCEQNLNHDAMYWYRQDPGQGLRLIYYSQIVNDFQKGDIAEGYSVSREKKESFPLTVTSAQKNPTAFYLCASKAELSSPLHFGNGTRLTVT.

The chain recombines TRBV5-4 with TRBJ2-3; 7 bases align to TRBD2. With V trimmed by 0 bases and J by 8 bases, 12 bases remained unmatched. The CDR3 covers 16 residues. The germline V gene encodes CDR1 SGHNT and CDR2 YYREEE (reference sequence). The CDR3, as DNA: TGTGCCAGCAGCTTGGCACCTGGACTAGATCTGGCTACGCAGTATTTT. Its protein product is CASSLAPGLDLATQYF.